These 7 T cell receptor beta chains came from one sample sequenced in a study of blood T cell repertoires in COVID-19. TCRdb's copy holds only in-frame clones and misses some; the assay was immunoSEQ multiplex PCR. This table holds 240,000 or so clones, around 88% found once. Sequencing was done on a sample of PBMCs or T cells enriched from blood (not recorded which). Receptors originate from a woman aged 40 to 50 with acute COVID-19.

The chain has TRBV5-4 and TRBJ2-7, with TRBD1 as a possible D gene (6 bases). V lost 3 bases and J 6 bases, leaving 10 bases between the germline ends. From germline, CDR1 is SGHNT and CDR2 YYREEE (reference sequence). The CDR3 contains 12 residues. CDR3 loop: CASSSDRREQYF. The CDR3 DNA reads TGTGCCAGCAGCTCGGACAGACGCGAGCAGTACTTC.

This chain's CDR3 is CATSRKQGLQETQYF. The CDR3 DNA reads as TGTGCCACCAGCAGAAAACAGGGCCTCCAAGAGACCCAGTACTTC. This chain links TRBV15 with TRBJ2-5; possibly TRBD1 for D (6 bases). The CDR3 is made up of 15 amino acids. Trimming cost V 2 bases and J 1 base, with 11 bases left between them. CDR1 is LNHNV and CDR2 is YYDKDF in the germline V gene (reference sequence).

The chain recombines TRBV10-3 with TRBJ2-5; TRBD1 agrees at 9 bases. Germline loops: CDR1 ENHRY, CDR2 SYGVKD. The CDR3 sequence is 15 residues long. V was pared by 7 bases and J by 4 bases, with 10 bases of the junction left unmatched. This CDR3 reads CAITKGQGGGETQYF. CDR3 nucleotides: TGTGCCATCACCAAGGGACAGGGCGGTGGAGAGACCCAGTACTTC.

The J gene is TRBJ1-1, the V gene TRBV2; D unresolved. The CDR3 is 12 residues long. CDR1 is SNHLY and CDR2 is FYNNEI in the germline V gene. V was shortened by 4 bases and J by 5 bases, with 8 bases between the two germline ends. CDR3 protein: CASSASGTEAFF. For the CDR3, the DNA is TGTGCCAGCAGTGCGTCGGGGACTGAAGCTTTCTTT. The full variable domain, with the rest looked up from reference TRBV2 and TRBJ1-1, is EPEVTQTPSHQVTQMGQEVILRCVPISNHLYFYWYRQILGQKVEFLVSFYNNEISEKSEIFDDQFSVERPDGSNFTLKIRSTKLEDSAMYFCASSASGTEAFFGQGTRLTVV.

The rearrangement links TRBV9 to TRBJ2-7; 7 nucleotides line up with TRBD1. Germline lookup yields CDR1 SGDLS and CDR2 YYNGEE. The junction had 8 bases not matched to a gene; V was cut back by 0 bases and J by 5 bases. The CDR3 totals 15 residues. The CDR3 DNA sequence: TGTGCCAGCAGCGTAGCCGGGACAGTTTGGAACGAGCAGTACTTC. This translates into CASSVAGTVWNEQYF.

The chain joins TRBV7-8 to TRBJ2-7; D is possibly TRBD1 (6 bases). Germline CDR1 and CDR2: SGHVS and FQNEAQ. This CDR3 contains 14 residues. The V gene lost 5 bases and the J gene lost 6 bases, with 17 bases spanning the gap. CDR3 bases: TGTGCCAGCAGCCCGAACAGGGAGACCGGCGAGCAGTACTTC. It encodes CASSPNRETGEQYF.

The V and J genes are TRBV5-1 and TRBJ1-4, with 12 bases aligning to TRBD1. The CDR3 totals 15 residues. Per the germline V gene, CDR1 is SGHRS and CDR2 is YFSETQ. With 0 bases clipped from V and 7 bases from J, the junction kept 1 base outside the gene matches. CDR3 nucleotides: TGCGCCAGCAGCTTGGCGGGACAGGGGGCTGAAAAACTGTTTTTT. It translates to CASSLAGQGAEKLFF. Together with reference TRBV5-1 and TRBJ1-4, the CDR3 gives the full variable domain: KAGVTQTPRYLIKTRGQQVTLSCSPISGHRSVSWYQQTPGQGLQFLFEYFSETQRNKGNFPGRFSGRQFSNSRSEMNVSTLELGDSALYLCASSLAGQGAEKLFFGSGTQLSVL.